Given below is one T cell receptor (beta chain) in context. The data are from a study of PD-L1 blockade in urothelial cancer. Profiled with immunoSEQ multiplex PCR; TCRdb holds only in-frame clones, not every one. This sample has approximately 51,000 clones, with around 86% found just once. Sequencing used PBMCs, obtained around atezolizumab (anti-PD-L1) treatment. The TCR was taken from a man aged 55 to 70 with urothelial cancer.

CDR3 coding DNA: TGCAGCGTTGAAGTCCTTGATACGCAGTATTTT. It is translated as CSVEVLDTQYF. This rearrangement joins TRBV29-1 to TRBJ2-3; D remains unclear. This CDR3 is 11 amino acids long. V was clipped by 1 base and J by 6 bases, with 5 bases between them. Germline lookup yields CDR1 SQVTM and CDR2 ANQGSEA.